Below, 18 T cell receptor beta chains from the same sample are listed, as sequenced in a study of T cell changes during pregnancy in multiple sclerosis. Clones were read by immunoSEQ multiplex PCR, and TCRdb kept only the in-frame ones, dropping some. The repertoire includes roughly 51,000 clones, roughly 90% of them detected once, and around 0.16% sits in the top ten. The specimen was CD4+ T cells from peripheral blood mononuclear cells, collected after pregnancy. The receptors were sampled from a female donor in good health, enrolled as a control in a pregnancy study.

The rearrangement uses TRBV19 and TRBJ2-7; 11 bases agree with TRBD1. Germline lookup yields CDR1 LNHDA and CDR2 SQIVND (reference sequence). The ends lost 9 bases at V and 2 bases at J; junction bases unmatched: 6. This CDR3 spans 14 amino acids. The CDR3 reads CASSGQGATYEQYF. For the CDR3, the DNA is TGTGCCAGCTCCGGACAGGGGGCAACCTACGAGCAGTACTTC.

V usage is TRBV6-6 and J usage is TRBJ1-1, with D perhaps matching TRBD1 (5 bases). Trimming stripped 2 bases from V and 4 bases from J, with 14 bases between. CDR3 length: 15 residues. CDR1 is MNHNY and CDR2 is SVGAGI in the germline V gene (reference sequence). This CDR3 reads CASSYTRGGGTEAFF. As DNA, the CDR3 is TGTGCCAGCAGTTACACCCGGGGGGGTGGCACTGAAGCTTTCTTT.

This chain joins TRBV2 and TRBJ2-7; tentative D call: TRBD2 (5 bases). The germline V gene encodes CDR1 SNHLY and CDR2 FYNNEI. The CDR3 loop spans 13 amino acids. Deletions cut 8 bases from V and 2 bases from J, with 13 bases between. The CDR3 here is CASSRGRAYEQYF. DNA of the CDR3: TGTGCCAGCTCTCGGGGTAGGGCCTACGAGCAGTACTTC. Complete variable domain (other parts from reference TRBV2 and TRBJ2-7): EPEVTQTPSHQVTQMGQEVILRCVPISNHLYFYWYRQILGQKVEFLVSFYNNEISEKSEIFDDQFSVERPDGSNFTLKIRSTKLEDSAMYFCASSRGRAYEQYFGPGTRLTVT.

CDR3 sequence: CASSPDRASQPQHF. The CDR3 coding sequence is TGTGCCAGCAGCCCCGACAGGGCCAGTCAGCCCCAGCATTTT. V usage is TRBV6-1 and J usage is TRBJ1-5; the match to TRBD1 covers 7 bases. CDR1 is MNHNS, CDR2 SASEGT, per germline. After removal of 6 bases from V and 6 bases from J, the junction contained 8 bases not matched to a gene. The length of the CDR3 is 14 residues.

The chain carries TRBV4-3 and TRBJ1-2; possible D gene TRBD1, 6 bases. Trimming shortened V by 5 bases and J by 5 bases, and 18 bases separated the two germline ends. The CDR3 has 15 residues. Germline lookup yields CDR1 LGHNA and CDR2 YSLEER. The CDR3 here is CASSSEVRTEYGYTF. The CDR3 region has the DNA TGCGCCAGCAGCTCTGAAGTTCGGACAGAATATGGCTACACCTTC.

This clone was seen just once. Germline and junction disagree at one end, which may indicate a read error. V is TRBV7-7 and J is TRBJ2-5, with D uncertain. CDR1 and CDR2 from the germline V gene are SSHAT and FNYEAQ (reference sequence). The CDR3 consists of 14 residues. The CDR3, as DNA: TGTGCTAGCAGCTTAGTCGCAGGAACTTCGACCCAGTACTTC. It yields the protein CASSLVAGTSTQYF. Combining the CDR3 with reference TRBV7-7 and TRBJ2-5 gives the whole variable domain GAGVSQSPRYKVTKRGQDVTLRCDPISSHATLYWYQQALGQGPEFLTYFNYEAQPDKSGLPSDRFSAERPEGSISTLTIQRTEQRDSAMYRCASSLVAGTSTQYFGPGTRLLVL.

This clone turned up a few times. This chain connects TRBV11-2 to TRBJ2-1; 7 bases are shared with TRBD2. V gave up 0 bases and J gave up 6 bases; unmatched junction bases: 8. Germline values: CDR1 SGHAT, CDR2 FQNNGV. The CDR3 has 16 amino acids. The CDR3 sequence is CASSLDVGLGLNEQFF. The CDR3 coding sequence is TGTGCCAGCAGCTTAGATGTCGGACTAGGCCTCAATGAGCAGTTCTTC.

The J gene is TRBJ1-2, the V gene TRBV28, with a possible D match to TRBD1 (5 bases). CDR1 MDHEN and CDR2 SYDVKM come from the germline V gene. This CDR3 comprises 15 residues. V lost 3 bases and J 6 bases, leaving 17 bases between the germline ends. This CDR3 reads CASSFLNRYRDGYTF. For the CDR3, the DNA is TGTGCCAGCAGTTTCCTAAACAGGTATCGAGATGGCTACACCTTC.

The rearrangement uses TRBV5-1 and TRBJ2-5; 9 nucleotides align to TRBD2. Unmatched junction bases numbered 7, after V lost 5 bases and J lost 5 bases. The CDR3 runs 14 residues. Germline V gene data show CDR1 as SGHRS and CDR2 as YFSETQ. CDR3 loop: CASSPAGGVETQYF. The CDR3, as DNA: TGCGCCAGCAGTCCGGCGGGGGGGGTTGAGACCCAGTACTTC.

CDR3 protein: CASSSLSTETQYF. The CDR3 DNA sequence: TGTGCCAGCAGCTCGCTAAGTACAGAGACCCAGTACTTC. This chain connects TRBV13 to TRBJ2-5; D call uncertain. V lost 4 bases to trimming and J lost 4 bases, with 10 bases between them. The CDR3 sequence is 13 residues long. Germline-derived CDR1 and CDR2 are PRHDT and FYEKMQ (reference sequence).

The chain uses TRBV7-9 and TRBJ1-1; D unresolved. This CDR3 is 16 amino acids long. With 3 bases removed from V and 1 base from J, the gap between germline ends came to 15 bases. CDR1 is SEHNR and CDR2 is FQNEAQ in the germline V gene (reference sequence). The CDR3 reads CASSFYRGDKNTEAFF. In DNA form, the CDR3 reads TGTGCCAGCAGCTTTTACCGGGGAGACAAGAACACTGAAGCTTTCTTT.

The chain has TRBV6-6 and TRBJ1-1, with D uncertain. Germline V gene lookup returns CDR1 MNHNY and CDR2 SVGAGI (reference sequence). Deletions cut 7 bases from V and 0 bases from J, with 12 bases between. The CDR3 extends over 14 amino acids. The CDR3 DNA is TGTGCCAGCACCACTACCCACATGAACACTGAAGCTTTCTTT. Amino acids: CASTTTHMNTEAFF.

The V gene is TRBV7-2, the J gene TRBJ1-5; tentatively, D is TRBD1 (6 bases). Germline V lookup: CDR1 SGHTA, CDR2 FQGNSA. The CDR3 totals 15 residues. The germline V and J ends were trimmed by 1 base and 7 bases, with 14 bases remaining between them. This chain's CDR3 is CASSLVAGAKQPQHF. Written as DNA, the CDR3 is TGTGCCAGCAGCTTAGTTGCAGGGGCTAAGCAGCCCCAGCATTTT.

The chain has TRBV27 and TRBJ1-5; D gene ambiguous. The CDR3 totals 13 residues. From germline, CDR1 is MNHEY and CDR2 SMNVEV (reference sequence). V dropped 8 bases and J dropped 2 bases, with 10 bases sitting between them. The CDR3 sequence: CASSDGGNQPQHF. DNA of the CDR3: TGTGCCAGCTCAGACGGGGGCAATCAGCCCCAGCATTTT.

This sequence joins TRBV19 and TRBJ2-7; 9 positions agree with TRBD1. There are 15 residues in the CDR3. Trimming removed 4 bases from V and 3 bases from J; junction bases left unmatched: 7. CDR1 is LNHDA, CDR2 SQIVND, per germline (reference sequence). The CDR3 DNA reads TGTGCCAGTAGTAACGGACAGGGGAGGAACTACGAGCAGTACTTC. Translating gives CASSNGQGRNYEQYF.

V usage is TRBV13 and J usage is TRBJ2-3, with 9 nucleotides matching TRBD1. Germline CDR1 is PRHDT and CDR2 is FYEKMQ (reference sequence). The CDR3 totals 14 residues. Trimming at V came to 8 bases and at J to 3 bases, leaving 6 bases not matched to a gene. Here the CDR3 reads CASRTGTGTDTQYF. CDR3 DNA sequence: TGTGCCAGCCGGACCGGGACAGGGACAGATACGCAGTATTTT.

This sequence joins TRBV7-2 and TRBJ1-1; TRBD1 aligns across 7 bases. Germline trimming cut 5 bases from V and 4 bases from J; bases unmatched to any gene: 4. Germline assignment: CDR1 SGHTA and CDR2 FQGNSA. This CDR3 is built from 13 residues. The chain's CDR3 is CASSLTGITEAFF. CDR3 in DNA: TGTGCCAGCAGCCTGACAGGGATCACTGAAGCTTTCTTT.

The CDR3 DNA is TGTGCCAGCAGCTTAGCCCGAGTCACTACAGGGTCGAATGAAAAACTGTTTTTT. Translation gives CASSLARVTTGSNEKLFF. This rearrangement joins TRBV7-9 to TRBJ1-4, with TRBD1 as a possible D gene (6 bases). In germline, CDR1 is SEHNR, CDR2 FQNEAQ (reference sequence). V lost 0 bases and J lost 5, with 19 bases in between. This CDR3 region has 18 residues.